This T cell receptor (beta chain) was captured by sequencing in a study of cytomegalovirus exposure and HLA in healthy donors. Germline V gene data show CDR1 as SGHDT and CDR2 as YYEEEE. The ends were cut back, 1 base at V and 1 base at J, with 14 bases in the middle. The CDR3 runs 16 residues. The PCR contained 60 Vbeta and 13 Jbeta primers. Produced via immunoSEQ multiplex PCR; TCRdb's table is partial and in-frame only. This sample carries 95,000 to 130,000 clones, 70% to 80% of them seen once, and the ten largest clones take around 1.5%. Sequencing input: PBMCs. The chain couples TRBV5-6 to TRBJ1-1, with D tentatively TRBD1 (6 bases). This clonotype was sampled from a young woman in good health and CMV-seronegative. CDR3 sequence: CASSLFGGGGNTEAFF. The CDR3 bases are TGTGCCAGCAGCTTGTTTGGGGGAGGGGGGAACACTGAAGCTTTCTTT.